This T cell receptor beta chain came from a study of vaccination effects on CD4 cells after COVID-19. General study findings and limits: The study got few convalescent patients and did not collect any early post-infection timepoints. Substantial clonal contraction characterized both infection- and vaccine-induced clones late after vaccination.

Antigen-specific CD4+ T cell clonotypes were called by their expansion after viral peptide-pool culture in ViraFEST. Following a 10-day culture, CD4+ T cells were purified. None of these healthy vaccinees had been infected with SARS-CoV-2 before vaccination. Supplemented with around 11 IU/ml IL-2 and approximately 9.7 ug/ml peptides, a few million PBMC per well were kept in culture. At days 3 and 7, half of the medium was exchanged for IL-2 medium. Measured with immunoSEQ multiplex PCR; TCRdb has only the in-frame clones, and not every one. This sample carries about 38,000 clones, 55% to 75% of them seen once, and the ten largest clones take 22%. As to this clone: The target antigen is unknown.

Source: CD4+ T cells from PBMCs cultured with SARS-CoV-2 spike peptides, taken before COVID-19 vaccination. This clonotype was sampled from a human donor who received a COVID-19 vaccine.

As DNA, the CDR3 is TGCAGCGTTGAAGTATGGGGAGTCGGAAAACTGTTTTTT. This translates into CSVEVWGVGKLFF. The chain is built from TRBV29-1 and TRBJ1-4, with D unresolved. The V end lost 1 base, the J end lost 10 bases, and 13 bases lay between the germline ends. This CDR3 is 13 amino acids long. Per the germline V gene, CDR1 is SQVTM and CDR2 is ANQGSEA.